These 19 T cell receptor beta chains originate from one sample sequenced in a study of Graves' ophthalmopathy and Graves' hyperthyroidism. Amplifying from RNA transcripts, the study obtained TCR beta CDR3 regions. Following a first-round RT-PCR that used HTBI primers, a second-round multiplex PCR was carried out. TCRdb ran MiXCR on the multiplex PCR reads and lists one entry per CDR3 protein. The table has a few hundred thousand distinct CDR3 sequences, approximately 15% seen once; the top ten hold roughly 7%. What was sequenced was peripheral blood. Every receptor here comes from a woman aged 18-29 years with stable Graves' hyperthyroidism.

This clonotype was seen a handful of times. The V gene is TRBV7-2, the J gene TRBJ2-4; the D is unclear. The V and J ends lost 5 bases and 0 bases respectively, with 11 bases between them. Per the germline V gene, CDR1 is SGHTA and CDR2 is FQGNSA. The CDR3 length is 15 residues. The CDR3 region has the DNA TGTGCCAGCAGCCGTACCCTCATAGCCAAAAACATTCAGTACTTC. It translates to CASSRTLIAKNIQYF. The whole variable domain, filled in from reference TRBV7-2 and TRBJ2-4, reads GAGVSQSPSNKVTEKGKDVELRCDPISGHTALYWYRQSLGQGLEFLIYFQGNSAPDKSGLPSDRFSAERTGGSVSTLTIQRTQQEDSAVYLCASSRTLIAKNIQYFGAGTRLSVL.

The table lists this clonotype with many counts. The V and J genes are TRBV20-1 and TRBJ2-6, with 8 bases lining up with TRBD1. Germline lookup yields CDR1 DFQATT and CDR2 SNEGSKA (reference sequence). The V segment lost 6 bases and the J segment 2 bases; nucleotides outside the gene matches: 6. The CDR3 consists of 15 residues. In nucleotides, the CDR3 is TGCAGTGCGACCTCAGGGGGCCCTGGGGCCAACGTCCTGACTTTC. Encoded protein: CSATSGGPGANVLTF.

This clonotype has a handful of counts. The chain combines TRBV20-1 with TRBJ1-2; no firm D call. Germline V CDR1 and CDR2: DFQATT, SNEGSKA (reference sequence). There are 12 residues in the CDR3. Trimming pared 1 base from V and 4 bases from J, leaving 7 bases between. The CDR3 nucleotides read TGCAGTGCTAGAGGAAGAGCCTATGGCTACACCTTC. It is translated as CSARGRAYGYTF.

This clonotype was seen repeatedly, ten times or more. The chain couples TRBV19 to TRBJ1-2, with D possibly matching TRBD1 (5 bases). V was trimmed by 6 bases and J by 4 bases, leaving 12 bases between them. The CDR3 loop spans 13 amino acids. The germline V gene has CDR1 LNHDA and CDR2 SQIVND (reference sequence). This chain's CDR3 is CASSQTASYGYTF. CDR3 nucleotides: TGTGCCAGTAGCCAGACAGCCTCCTATGGCTACACCTTC.

This clonotype was recorded many times. This rearrangement joins TRBV5-1 to TRBJ1-2; D is undetermined. V was cut by 4 bases and J by 0 bases, with 10 bases left in between. Per germline, CDR1 SGHRS and CDR2 YFSETQ. The CDR3 is 14 amino acids. CDR3 sequence: CASSLNSANYGYTF. The CDR3 nucleotides are TGCGCCAGCAGCCTTAACAGCGCTAACTATGGCTACACCTTC.

Ten or more counts support this clonotype. The chain has TRBV6-2 or TRBV6-3 and TRBJ1-2; D not certain. Trimming stripped 8 bases from V and 4 bases from J, with 14 bases between. Germline V lookup: CDR1 MNHEY, CDR2 SVGEGT. The CDR3 runs to 13 residues. The chain's CDR3 is CASRGPVSYGYTF. The CDR3 bases are TGTGCCAGCCGCGGCCCAGTTTCCTATGGCTACACCTTC.

This clonotype was observed at least ten times. This rearrangement joins TRBV19 to TRBJ2-5; D possibly corresponds to TRBD2 (6 bases). CDR1 and CDR2 from the germline V gene are LNHDA and SQIVND (reference sequence). Deletions cut 6 bases from V and 5 bases from J, with 16 bases between. This CDR3 comprises 14 residues. The CDR3 DNA is TGTGCCAGTAGGACCCGGGGCGGGATGGAGACCCAGTACTTC. Residues: CASRTRGGMETQYF.

This clonotype showed up many times. The rearrangement uses TRBV6-5 and TRBJ2-5; 11 nucleotides match TRBD2. The CDR3 has 17 amino acids. CDR1 and CDR2 from the germline V gene are MNHEY and SVGAGI. Unmatched junction bases numbered 10, after V lost 2 bases and J lost 5 bases. The CDR3 here is CASSYEGLAEGRETQYF. The CDR3 nucleotides are TGTGCCAGCAGTTACGAGGGACTAGCGGAGGGAAGGGAGACCCAGTACTTC.

This clonotype appeared many times. This chain connects TRBV6-5 to TRBJ2-2, with D perhaps TRBD2 (5 bases). Per the germline V gene, CDR1 is MNHEY and CDR2 is SVGAGI. The CDR3 contains 16 residues. V lost 0 bases, J lost 4 bases, and 12 bases lay in between. CDR3 nucleotide sequence: TGTGCCAGCAGTTACTCCCAGAGGAGGATCACCGGGGAGCTGTTTTTT. It is translated as CASSYSQRRITGELFF.

In its sample, this clonotype was seen many times. The chain uses TRBV20-1 and TRBJ1-6; D is uncertain. The V gene lost 0 bases and the J gene lost 3 bases, with 6 bases spanning the gap. CDR1 DFQATT and CDR2 SNEGSKA come from the germline V gene (reference sequence). This CDR3 comprises 14 residues. CDR3 sequence (DNA): TGCAGTGCTAGAGAGGCAGGCTATAATTCACCCCTCCACTTT. Protein: CSAREAGYNSPLHF.

This clonotype was counted between two and nine times. The chain joins TRBV18 to TRBJ2-6; TRBD1 or TRBD2 may be the D gene (5 bases each). CDR3 length: 16 amino acids. Deletions cut 2 bases from V and 2 bases from J, with 10 bases between. Germline CDR1 KGHSH, CDR2 LQKENI. CDR3 nucleotides: TGTGCCAGCTCACCAGTGAGGGGTACTGGGGCCAACGTCCTGACTTTC. This codes for CASSPVRGTGANVLTF.

This clonotype was seen repeatedly, ten times or more. V usage is TRBV29-1 and J usage is TRBJ1-1; no reliable D call. The CDR3 loop spans 12 amino acids. V was shortened by 7 bases and J by 0 bases, with 9 bases between the two germline ends. Germline assignment: CDR1 SQVTM and CDR2 ANQGSEA. The CDR3 is CSARTLNTEAFF. The CDR3 coding sequence is TGCAGCGCTCGGACGTTGAACACTGAAGCTTTCTTT.

There are many counts of this clonotype. CDR3 in amino acids: CSASHSRGEWSYEQYF. The CDR3 DNA reads TGCAGTGCTAGTCATAGCAGGGGAGAATGGTCCTACGAGCAGTACTTC. This chain uses TRBV20-1 with TRBJ2-7; a possible D gene is TRBD1 (6 bases). The germline V gene encodes CDR1 DFQATT and CDR2 SNEGSKA (reference sequence). The CDR3 totals 16 residues. V lost 3 bases, J lost 1 base, and 19 bases lay in between.

In its sample, this clonotype was seen a few times. V gene TRBV7-8 combines with J gene TRBJ1-2; D is possibly TRBD1 (6 bases). Germline lookup yields CDR1 SGHVS and CDR2 FQNEAQ. The CDR3 covers 14 residues. Between the trimmed V and J ends, which lost 5 bases and 5 bases, there was a span of 15 bases. The chain's CDR3 is CASSLQTGMYGYTF. The CDR3 DNA reads as TGTGCCAGCAGCCTGCAGACAGGCATGTATGGCTACACCTTC. Together with reference TRBV7-8 and TRBJ1-2, the CDR3 gives the full variable domain: GAGVSQSPRYKVAKRGQDVALRCDPISGHVSLFWYQQALGQGPEFLTYFQNEAQLDKSGLPSDRFFAERPEGSVSTLKIQRTQQEDSAVYLCASSLQTGMYGYTFGSGTRLTVV.

This clonotype was seen at least ten times. The chain uses TRBV24-1 and TRBJ2-2; D remains unclear. The CDR3 spans 15 residues. The V and J ends lost 3 bases and 6 bases respectively, with 13 bases between them. Germline lookup yields CDR1 KGHDR and CDR2 SFDVKD. The CDR3 spells CATSDASLWAGELFF. DNA of the CDR3: TGTGCCACCAGTGATGCTAGTCTCTGGGCCGGGGAGCTGTTTTTT.

This clonotype was seen at least ten times. The V gene is TRBV12-5, the J gene TRBJ1-5, with D unclear. This CDR3 is 12 amino acids long. With 7 bases removed from V and 5 bases from J, the gap between germline ends came to 9 bases. Germline CDR1 reads LGHNT; CDR2 reads FRNRAP. This CDR3 reads CASASTDQPQHF. In DNA form, the CDR3 reads TGTGCTAGTGCTTCGACCGATCAGCCCCAGCATTTT. The variable domain in full, completed from reference TRBV12-5 and TRBJ1-5, reads DARVTQTPRHKVTEMGQEVTMRCQPILGHNTVFWYRQTMMQGLELLAYFRNRAPLDDSGMPKDRFSAEMPDATLATLKIQPSEPRDSAVYFCASASTDQPQHFGDGTRLSIL.

The V gene is TRBV15, the J gene TRBJ2-7; D is undetermined. CDR3 length equals 13 residues. Between the trimmed V and J ends, which lost 0 bases and 1 base, there was a span of 4 bases. From germline, CDR1 is LNHNV and CDR2 YYDKDF (reference sequence). CDR3 DNA: TGTGCCACCAGCAGAGAACCGTCCTACGAGCAGTACTTC. Amino acids: CATSREPSYEQYF. Full variable domain (remainder filled in from reference TRBV15 and TRBJ2-7): DAMVIQNPRYQVTQFGKPVTLSCSQTLNHNVMYWYQQKSSQAPKLLFHYYDKDFNNEADTPDNFQSRRPNTSFCFLDIRSPGLGDTAMYLCATSREPSYEQYFGPGTRLTVT.

This clonotype appeared many times. The rearrangement links TRBV7-2 to TRBJ1-5; D is unclear. Trimming cost V 5 bases and J 8 bases, with 16 bases left between them. Per germline, CDR1 SGHTA and CDR2 FQGNSA. The CDR3 is made up of 14 amino acids. CDR3 nucleotides: TGTGCCAGCAGCCCTCTTCGGGGAATGAAGCCCCAGCATTTT. Amino acids: CASSPLRGMKPQHF.

The table lists this clonotype with many counts. The CDR3 region is CASSANRQDHGYTF. The DNA for the CDR3 is TGTGCCAGCAGTGCAAACCGGCAGGATCATGGCTACACCTTC. The genes are TRBV6-1 and TRBJ1-2; D remains unclear. The CDR3 spans 14 residues. With 4 bases removed from V and 6 bases from J, the gap between germline ends came to 15 bases. The V gene's germline CDR1 is MNHNS and CDR2 SASEGT.